These T cell receptor beta chains were read from a single sample in a study of cytomegalovirus exposure and HLA in healthy donors. The repertoire was sequenced with immunoSEQ multiplex PCR; TCRdb's copy has only in-frame clones and lacks some. Here the sample spans under 50,000 clones, around 90% being singletons. Sample: PBMCs. The receptors come from a woman aged 40 to 50 in good health and CMV-seropositive. Both conserved end residues are part of each CDR3. Each record gives: clone size, J gene, V gene, D gene, CDR3 DNA, CDR3 protein. The D gene is left open where the match is weak. Some rows mark clone size as missing; the rest say once, few, many or name a class of expanded clone.

abundance: once
j_gene: TRBJ1-2
v_gene: TRBV25-1
d_gene: -
CDR3nt: TGTGCCAGCAGTGACAGTGCGGGGGATTGGGACTATGGCTACACCTTC
CDR3aa: CASSDSAGDWDYGYTF

abundance: -
j_gene: TRBJ1-2
v_gene: TRBV19
d_gene: -
CDR3nt: TGTGCCAGTAGTATCTCCGGGGTCTATGGCTATACCTTC
CDR3aa: CASSISGVYGYTF

abundance: -
j_gene: TRBJ2-2
v_gene: TRBV9
d_gene: TRBD1
CDR3nt: TGTGCCAGCAGCGCGACAGGGATGACCGGGGAGCTGTTTTTT
CDR3aa: CASSATGMTGELFF

abundance: -
j_gene: TRBJ1-3
v_gene: TRBV7-9
d_gene: -
CDR3nt: TGTGCCAGCAGTTACGCGGACAGCTCTGGAAACACCATATATTTT
CDR3aa: CASSYADSSGNTIYF

abundance: -
j_gene: TRBJ2-7
v_gene: TRBV7-9
d_gene: -
CDR3nt: TGTGCCAGCAGCTTCCTTACAGGGATTCTAACCTACGAGCAGTACTTC
CDR3aa: CASSFLTGILTYEQYF

abundance: -
j_gene: TRBJ2-2
v_gene: TRBV5-6
d_gene: TRBD1
CDR3nt: TGTGCCAGCAGCTCAAAGAACAGGGGGCTCAACACCGGGGAGCTGTTTTTT
CDR3aa: CASSSKNRGLNTGELFF

abundance: -
j_gene: TRBJ2-3
v_gene: TRBV5-8
d_gene: TRBD1
CDR3nt: TGTGCCAGCAGCAGTGGGACAGGGGTGTCAGATACGCAGTATTTT
CDR3aa: CASSSGTGVSDTQYF

abundance: once
j_gene: TRBJ2-1
v_gene: TRBV6-5
d_gene: TRBD2
CDR3nt: TGTGCCAGCAGTCCTAGCGGGGGATACAATGAGCAGTTCTTC
CDR3aa: CASSPSGGYNEQFF

abundance: -
j_gene: TRBJ1-2
v_gene: TRBV5-1
d_gene: -
CDR3nt: TGCGCCAGCAGCTTGGACGGGTCTCAGAGCGGCTACACCTTC
CDR3aa: CASSLDGSQSGYTF

abundance: once
j_gene: TRBJ1-2
v_gene: TRBV28
d_gene: -
CDR3nt: TGTGCCAGCAGTGTAGTTTTGGGTAGACTGCCTGGCTACACCTTC
CDR3aa: CASSVVLGRLPGYTF